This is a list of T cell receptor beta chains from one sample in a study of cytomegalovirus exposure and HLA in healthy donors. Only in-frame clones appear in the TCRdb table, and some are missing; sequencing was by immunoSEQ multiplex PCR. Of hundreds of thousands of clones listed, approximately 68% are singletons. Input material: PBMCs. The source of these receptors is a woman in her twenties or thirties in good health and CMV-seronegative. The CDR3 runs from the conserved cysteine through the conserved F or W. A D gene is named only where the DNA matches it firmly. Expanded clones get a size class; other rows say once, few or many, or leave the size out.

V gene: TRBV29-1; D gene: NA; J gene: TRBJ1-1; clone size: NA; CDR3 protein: CSVDVEMNTEAFF; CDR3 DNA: TGCAGCGTTGACGTGGAGATGAACACTGAAGCTTTCTTT
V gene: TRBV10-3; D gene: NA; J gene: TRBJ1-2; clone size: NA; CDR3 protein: CATSDFRQPNGYTF; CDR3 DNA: TGTGCCACTTCGGACTTCCGTCAGCCTAATGGCTACACCTTC
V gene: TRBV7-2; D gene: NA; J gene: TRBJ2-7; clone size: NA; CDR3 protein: CASSLGPVSYEQYF; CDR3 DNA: TGTGCCAGCAGCTTAGGGCCAGTAAGCTACGAGCAGTACTTC
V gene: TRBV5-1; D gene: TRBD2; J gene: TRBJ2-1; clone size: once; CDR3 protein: CASSLPGGSYNEQFF; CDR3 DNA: TGCGCCAGCAGCTTGCCGGGGGGCTCCTACAATGAGCAGTTCTTC
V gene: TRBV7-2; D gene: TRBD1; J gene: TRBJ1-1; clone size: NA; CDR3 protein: CASSPVTGLTEAFF; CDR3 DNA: TGTGCCAGCAGCCCCGTGACAGGGCTCACTGAAGCTTTCTTT
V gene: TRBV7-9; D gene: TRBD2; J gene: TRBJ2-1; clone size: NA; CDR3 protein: CASSWGGAGGFSYNEQFF; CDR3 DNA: TGTGCCAGCAGCTGGGGTGGAGCGGGGGGCTTTTCCTACAATGAGCAGTTCTTC
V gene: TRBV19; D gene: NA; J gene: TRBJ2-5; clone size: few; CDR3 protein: CASSRDTQETQYF; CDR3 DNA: TGTGCCAGTAGCCGGGACACCCAAGAGACCCAGTACTTC
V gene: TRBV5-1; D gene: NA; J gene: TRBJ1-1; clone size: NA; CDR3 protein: CASSFAGMNTEAFF; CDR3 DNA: TGCGCCAGCAGCTTCGCAGGCATGAACACTGAAGCTTTCTTT
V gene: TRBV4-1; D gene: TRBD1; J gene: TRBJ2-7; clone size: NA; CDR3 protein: CASSQATGSEQYF; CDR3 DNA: TGCGCCAGCAGCCAGGCGACAGGGAGCGAGCAGTACTTC
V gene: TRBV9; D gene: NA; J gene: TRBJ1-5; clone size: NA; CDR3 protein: CASSVSGERQQPQHF; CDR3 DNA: TGTGCCAGCAGCGTTTCAGGGGAAAGACAGCAGCCCCAGCATTTT
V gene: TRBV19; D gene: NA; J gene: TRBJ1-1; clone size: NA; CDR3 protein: CASSIVPGSTEAFF; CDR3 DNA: TGTGCCAGTAGTATAGTTCCGGGTAGCACTGAAGCTTTCTTT
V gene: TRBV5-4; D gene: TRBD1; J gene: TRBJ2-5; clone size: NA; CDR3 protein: CASSLDPDRVGVGTQYF; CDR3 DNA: TGTGCCAGCAGCCTCGACCCGGACAGGGTTGGAGTTGGGACCCAGTACTTC
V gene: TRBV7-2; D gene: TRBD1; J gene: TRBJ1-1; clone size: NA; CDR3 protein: CASSSWDSLNTEAFF; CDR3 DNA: TGTGCCAGCAGCTCGTGGGACAGCTTGAACACTGAAGCTTTCTTT
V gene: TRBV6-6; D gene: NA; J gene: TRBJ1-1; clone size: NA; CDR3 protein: CASKVGRSTEAFF; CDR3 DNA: TGTGCCAGCAAGGTGGGGCGAAGCACTGAAGCTTTCTTT
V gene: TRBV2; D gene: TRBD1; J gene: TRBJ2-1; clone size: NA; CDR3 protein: CASSAGTGANNEQFF; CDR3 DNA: TGTGCCAGCAGTGCCGGGACAGGGGCAAACAATGAGCAGTTCTTC
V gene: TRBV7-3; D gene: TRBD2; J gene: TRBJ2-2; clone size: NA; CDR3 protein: CASSPFLSGTSGGALYTGELFF; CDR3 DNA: TGTGCCAGCAGCCCGTTCCTCTCCGGGACTAGCGGGGGGGCTCTATACACCGGGGAGCTGTTTTTT
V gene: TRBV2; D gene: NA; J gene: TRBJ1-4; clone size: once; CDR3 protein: CASSLGSNEKLFF; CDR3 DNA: TGTGCCAGCAGTCTCGGGTCTAATGAAAAACTGTTTTTT
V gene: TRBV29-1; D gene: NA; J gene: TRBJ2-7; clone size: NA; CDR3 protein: CSVGEGEIYEQYF; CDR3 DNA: TGCAGCGTTGGTGAGGGTGAAATCTACGAGCAGTACTTC
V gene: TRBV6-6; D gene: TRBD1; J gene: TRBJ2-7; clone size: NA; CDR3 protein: CASSLTGGKPYEQYF; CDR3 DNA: TGTGCCAGCAGCCTGACAGGGGGCAAACCCTACGAGCAGTACTTC
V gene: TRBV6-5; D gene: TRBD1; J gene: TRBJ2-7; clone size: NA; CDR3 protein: CASSSDRGVSYEQYF; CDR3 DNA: TGTGCCAGCAGTTCCGACAGGGGGGTATCCTACGAGCAGTACTTC
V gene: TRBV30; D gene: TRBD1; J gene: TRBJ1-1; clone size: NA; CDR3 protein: CAWKQGHTNEAFF; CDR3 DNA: TGTGCCTGGAAACAGGGGCACACTAATGAAGCTTTCTTT
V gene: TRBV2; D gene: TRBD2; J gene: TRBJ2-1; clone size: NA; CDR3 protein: CASSPGLGALLSGVYNEQFF; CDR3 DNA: TGTGCCAGCAGTCCCGGACTAGGTGCGTTACTTTCGGGGGTATACAATGAGCAGTTCTTC